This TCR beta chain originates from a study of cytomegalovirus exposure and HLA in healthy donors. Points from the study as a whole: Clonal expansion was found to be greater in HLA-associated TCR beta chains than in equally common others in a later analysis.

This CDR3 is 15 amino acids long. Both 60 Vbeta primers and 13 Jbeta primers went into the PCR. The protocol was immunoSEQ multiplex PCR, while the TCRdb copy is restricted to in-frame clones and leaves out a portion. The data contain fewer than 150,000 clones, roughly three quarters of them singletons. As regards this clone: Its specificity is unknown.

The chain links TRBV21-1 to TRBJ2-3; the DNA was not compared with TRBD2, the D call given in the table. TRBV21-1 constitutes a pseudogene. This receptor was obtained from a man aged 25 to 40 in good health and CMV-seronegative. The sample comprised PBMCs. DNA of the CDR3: TGTGCCAGCGATAATAGCGGGAGGGGAACAGATACGCAGTATTTT. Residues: CASDNSGRGTDTQYF.